This entry lists 10 T cell receptor beta chains sequenced from one sample in a study of T cell responses to AZD1222 COVID-19 vaccine. Assay used: immunoSEQ multiplex PCR; TCRdb lists only in-frame clones, some missing. The data show some 150,000 clones, 80% to 85% seen once. The input for sequencing was peripheral blood, taken on day 0 of MenACWY control vaccination. The receptors stem from an adult in good health.

This clone was observed once. This sequence joins TRBV9 and TRBJ2-1; 8 bases align to TRBD2. The CDR3 length is 11 residues. The junction had 2 bases not matched to a gene; V was cut back by 6 bases and J by 9 bases. Germline assignment: CDR1 SGDLS and CDR2 YYNGEE. The CDR3 nucleotides read TGTGCCAGCACCCGGGGGGGTGAGCAGTTCTTC. This translates into CASTRGGEQFF.

The CDR3 is CASQDRTEAFF. CDR3 nucleotides: TGCGCCAGCCAGGATCGCACTGAAGCTTTCTTT. V is TRBV10-2 and J is TRBJ1-1; D unresolved. V was clipped by 8 bases and J by 4 bases, with 8 bases between them. Germline CDR1 WSHSY, CDR2 SAAADI. This CDR3 is built from 11 residues.

The CDR3 DNA is TGTGCCCGCCGGACAGGACAGGGTGAAAAACTGTTTTTT. This sequence encodes CARRTGQGEKLFF. This chain uses TRBV30 with TRBJ1-4, with TRBD1 matching over 8 bases. The CDR3 totals 13 residues. Unmatched junction bases numbered 9, after V lost 8 bases and J lost 7 bases. CDR1 is GTSNPN and CDR2 is SVGIG in the germline V gene (reference sequence).

This clone was counted once. The chain recombines TRBV4-2 with TRBJ2-2; either TRBD1 or TRBD2 may supply D (6 bases each). Germline V gives CDR1 LGHNA, CDR2 YNFKEQ. The CDR3 has 15 residues. The V and J ends lost 0 bases and 6 bases respectively, with 11 bases between them. The CDR3 nucleotides read TGTGCCAGCAGCCAAGAGGACTACAGGGCCGGGGAGCTGTTTTTT. This encodes CASSQEDYRAGELFF.

This clone was seen a few times. The CDR3 region has the DNA TGTGCCATCAGTGAGCATTCTCAAGAGACCCAGTACTTC. It encodes CAISEHSQETQYF. The rearrangement joins TRBV10-3 to TRBJ2-5; D is unresolved. Trimming took off 2 bases at V and 2 bases at J, with 6 bases between the two ends. Germline values: CDR1 ENHRY, CDR2 SYGVKD. The length of the CDR3 is 13 residues.

V and J are TRBV18 and TRBJ2-7; D is unclear. Germline V gene lookup returns CDR1 KGHSH and CDR2 LQKENI. V gave up 2 bases and J gave up 6 bases, with 8 bases separating them. This CDR3 contains 12 residues. In nucleotides, the CDR3 is TGTGCCAGCTCACCAACCAAGCTCGAGCAGTACTTC. This codes for CASSPTKLEQYF.

The J gene is TRBJ1-2, the V gene TRBV5-4, with a tentative D call TRBD1 (6 bases). The CDR3 has 15 amino acids. V shed 0 bases and J shed 3 bases, with 12 bases lying between them. Germline V gene data show CDR1 as SGHNT and CDR2 as YYREEE (reference sequence). The CDR3 protein is CASSLVGGRDYGYTF. As DNA, the CDR3 is TGTGCCAGCAGCTTGGTAGGGGGGCGCGACTATGGCTACACCTTC.

V gene TRBV7-9 combines with J gene TRBJ2-1, with D maybe TRBD1 (8 bases). Germline lookup yields CDR1 SEHNR and CDR2 FQNEAQ (reference sequence). CDR3 length equals 15 residues. The ends were cut back, 4 bases at V and 4 bases at J, with 14 bases in the middle. The CDR3 nucleotides are TGTGCCAGCAGCTCACAGGGGGGACTATACAATGAGCAGTTCTTC. Translated: CASSSQGGLYNEQFF. Full variable domain (outside the CDR3, taken from reference TRBV7-9 and TRBJ2-1): DTGVSQNPRHKITKRGQNVTFRCDPISEHNRLYWYRQTLGQGPEFLTYFQNEAQLEKSRLLSDRFSAERPKGSFSTLEIQRTEQGDSAMYLCASSSQGGLYNEQFFGPGTRLTVL.

Remarks on this clone: Additional DNA sequences in this sample encode the identical CDR3. J is TRBJ1-5 and V is TRBV19; 7 bases are shared with TRBD1. J lost 1 base, V lost 4 bases, and 7 bases had no gene match. The germline gives CDR1 LNHDA, CDR2 SQIVND (reference sequence). This CDR3 region has 16 residues. The DNA for the CDR3 is TGTGCCAGTAGTACGCTCGGGACAGCCAGCAATCAGCCCCAGCATTTT. Translating it yields CASSTLGTASNQPQHF.

This clone is a singleton in its sample. This CDR3 reads CASSSPGGGLTNEKLFF. CDR3 DNA sequence: TGTGCCAGCAGCTCTCCTGGAGGGGGGCTAACTAATGAAAAACTGTTTTTT. This rearrangement joins TRBV7-9 to TRBJ1-4, with a weak D call TRBD1 (6 bases). Germline V lookup: CDR1 SEHNR, CDR2 FQNEAQ (reference sequence). V was cut by 4 bases and J by 1 base, with 16 bases left in between. This CDR3 is built from 17 residues.